This TCR beta chain was recorded in a study of blood T cell repertoires in COVID-19. Study-wide context: Nucleic acid was either cDNA or gDNA, and it came from T cells, B-cell-depleted T cells, or PBMCs.

The protocol was immunoSEQ multiplex PCR, while the TCRdb copy is restricted to in-frame clones and leaves out a portion. The table shows some 75,000 clones, with 75% to 90% occurring only once. Recruited during active infection, patients (from Seattle) were subsequently followed longitudinally. This clonotype was sampled from a man aged 45-60 years with COVID-19, enrolled during active disease. Sequencing used peripheral blood.

The CDR3 region is CASISGGNGYTF. Written as DNA, the CDR3 is TGTGCCAGCATTTCCGGGGGTAATGGCTACACCTTC. The chain is built from TRBV28 and TRBJ1-2, with D possibly matching TRBD1 (5 bases). There are 12 residues in the CDR3. Germline CDR1 reads MDHEN; CDR2 reads SYDVKM. Trimming shortened V by 7 bases and J by 6 bases, and 12 bases separated the two germline ends.